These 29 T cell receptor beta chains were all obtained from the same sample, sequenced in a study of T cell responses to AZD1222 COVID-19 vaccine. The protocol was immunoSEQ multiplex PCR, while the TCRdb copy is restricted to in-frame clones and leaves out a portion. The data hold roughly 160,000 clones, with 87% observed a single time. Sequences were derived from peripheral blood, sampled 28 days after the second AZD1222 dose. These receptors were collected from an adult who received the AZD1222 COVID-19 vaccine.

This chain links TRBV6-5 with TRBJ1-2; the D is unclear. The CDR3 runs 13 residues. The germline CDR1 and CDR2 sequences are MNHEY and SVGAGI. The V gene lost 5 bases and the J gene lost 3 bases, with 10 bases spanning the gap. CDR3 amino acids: CASSITRDYGYTF. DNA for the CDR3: TGTGCCAGCAGTATTACGAGGGACTATGGCTACACCTTC.

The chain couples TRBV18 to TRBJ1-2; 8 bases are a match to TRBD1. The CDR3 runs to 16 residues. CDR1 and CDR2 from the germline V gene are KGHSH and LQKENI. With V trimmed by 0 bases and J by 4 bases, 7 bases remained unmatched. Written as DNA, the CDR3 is TGTGCCAGCTCACCACCGTCAGGGGGCCGAATCTATGGCTACACCTTC. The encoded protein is CASSPPSGGRIYGYTF.

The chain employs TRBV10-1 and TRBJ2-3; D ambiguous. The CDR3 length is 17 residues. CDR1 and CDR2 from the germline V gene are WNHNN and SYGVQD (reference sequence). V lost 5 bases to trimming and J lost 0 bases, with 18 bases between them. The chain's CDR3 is CASSSRPTATSTDTQYF. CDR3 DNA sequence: TGCGCCAGCAGTTCCAGACCCACGGCTACTAGCACAGATACGCAGTATTTT.

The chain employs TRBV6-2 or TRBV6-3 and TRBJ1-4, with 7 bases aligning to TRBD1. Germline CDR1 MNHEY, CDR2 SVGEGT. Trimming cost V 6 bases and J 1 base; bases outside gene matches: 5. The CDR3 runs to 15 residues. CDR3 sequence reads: CASSYPGGTNEKLFF. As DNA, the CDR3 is TGTGCCAGCAGCTATCCAGGGGGAACTAATGAAAAACTGTTTTTT.

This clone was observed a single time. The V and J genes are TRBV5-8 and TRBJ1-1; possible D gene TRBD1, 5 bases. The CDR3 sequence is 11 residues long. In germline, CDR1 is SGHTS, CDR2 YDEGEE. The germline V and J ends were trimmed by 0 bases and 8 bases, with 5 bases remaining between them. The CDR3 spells CASSLDREAFF. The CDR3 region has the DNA TGTGCCAGCAGCTTGGACAGGGAAGCTTTCTTT.

The CDR3 DNA is TGTGCCAGCAGCCCAGGGCGAGGGGGGTGGGAGACCCAGTACTTC. Its translation: CASSPGRGGWETQYF. The chain is built from TRBV4-2 and TRBJ2-5; TRBD1 or TRBD2 may be the D gene (6 bases each). This CDR3 spans 15 amino acids. With 4 bases removed from V and 5 bases from J, the gap between germline ends came to 17 bases. Germline lookup yields CDR1 LGHNA and CDR2 YNFKEQ.

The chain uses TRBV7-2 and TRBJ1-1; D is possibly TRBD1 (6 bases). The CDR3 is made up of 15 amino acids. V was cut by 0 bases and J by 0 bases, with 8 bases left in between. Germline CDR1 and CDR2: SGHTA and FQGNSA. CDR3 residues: CASSLAGGMNTEAFF. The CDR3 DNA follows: TGTGCCAGCAGCTTAGCGGGGGGCATGAACACTGAAGCTTTCTTT. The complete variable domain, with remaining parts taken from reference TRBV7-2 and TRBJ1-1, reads GAGVSQSPSNKVTEKGKDVELRCDPISGHTALYWYRQSLGQGLEFLIYFQGNSAPDKSGLPSDRFSAERTGGSVSTLTIQRTQQEDSAVYLCASSLAGGMNTEAFFGQGTRLTVV.

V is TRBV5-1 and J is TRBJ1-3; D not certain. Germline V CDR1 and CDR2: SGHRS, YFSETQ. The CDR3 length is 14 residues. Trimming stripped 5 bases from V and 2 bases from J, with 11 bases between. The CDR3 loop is CASSLAATGNTIYF. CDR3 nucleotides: TGCGCCAGCAGTCTGGCCGCTACTGGAAACACCATATATTTT.

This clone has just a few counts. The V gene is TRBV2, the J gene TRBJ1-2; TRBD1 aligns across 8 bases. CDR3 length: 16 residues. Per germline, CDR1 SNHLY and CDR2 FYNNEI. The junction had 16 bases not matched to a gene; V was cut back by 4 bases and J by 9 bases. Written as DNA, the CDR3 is TGTGCCAGCAGTGGACGCTGGACAGGGACCTGGACCAGCTACACCTTC. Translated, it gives CASSGRWTGTWTSYTF.

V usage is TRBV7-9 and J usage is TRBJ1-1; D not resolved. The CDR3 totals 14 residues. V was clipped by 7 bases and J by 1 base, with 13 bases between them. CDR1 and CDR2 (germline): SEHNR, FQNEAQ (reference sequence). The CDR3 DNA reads TGTGCCAGCATCCCGGGTGGGTCGAACACTGAAGCTTTCTTT. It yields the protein CASIPGGSNTEAFF.

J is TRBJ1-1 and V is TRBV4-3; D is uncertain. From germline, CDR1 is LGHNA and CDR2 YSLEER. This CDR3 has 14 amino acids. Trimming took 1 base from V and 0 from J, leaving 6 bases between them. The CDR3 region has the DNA TGCGCCAGCAGCCAAGTAGGGCTGAACACTGAAGCTTTCTTT. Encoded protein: CASSQVGLNTEAFF.

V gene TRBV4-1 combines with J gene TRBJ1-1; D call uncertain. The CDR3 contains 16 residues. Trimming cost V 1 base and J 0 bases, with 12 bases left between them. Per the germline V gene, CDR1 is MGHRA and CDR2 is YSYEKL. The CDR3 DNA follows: TGCGCCAGCAGCCAAGTGGACCGTCTAATGAACACTGAAGCTTTCTTT. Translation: CASSQVDRLMNTEAFF.

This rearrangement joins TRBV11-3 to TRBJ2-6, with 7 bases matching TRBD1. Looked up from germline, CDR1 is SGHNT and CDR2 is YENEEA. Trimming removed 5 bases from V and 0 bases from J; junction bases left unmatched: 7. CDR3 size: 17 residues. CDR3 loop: CASSPRQGSSGANVLTF. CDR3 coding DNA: TGTGCCAGCAGCCCCCGACAGGGTAGCTCTGGGGCCAACGTCCTGACTTTC.

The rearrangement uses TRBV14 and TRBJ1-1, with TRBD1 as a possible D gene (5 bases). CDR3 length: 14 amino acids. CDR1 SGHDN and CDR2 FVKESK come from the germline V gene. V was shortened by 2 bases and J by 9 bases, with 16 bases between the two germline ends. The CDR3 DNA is TGTGCCAGCAGCCAAACCCTGCTTCTGGGGCAAGCTTTCTTT. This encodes CASSQTLLLGQAFF.

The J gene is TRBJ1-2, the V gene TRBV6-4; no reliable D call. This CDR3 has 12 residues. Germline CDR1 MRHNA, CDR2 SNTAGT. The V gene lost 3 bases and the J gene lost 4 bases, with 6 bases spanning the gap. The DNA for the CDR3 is TGTGCCAGCAGTGATATCAGCTATGGCTACACCTTC. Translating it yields CASSDISYGYTF.

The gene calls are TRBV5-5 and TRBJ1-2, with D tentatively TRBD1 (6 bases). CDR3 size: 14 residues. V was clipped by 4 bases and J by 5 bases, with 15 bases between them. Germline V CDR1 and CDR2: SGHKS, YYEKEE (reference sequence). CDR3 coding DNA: TGTGCCAGCAGCCCAGGGGTGGCGAGTTATGGCTACACCTTC. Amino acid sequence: CASSPGVASYGYTF.

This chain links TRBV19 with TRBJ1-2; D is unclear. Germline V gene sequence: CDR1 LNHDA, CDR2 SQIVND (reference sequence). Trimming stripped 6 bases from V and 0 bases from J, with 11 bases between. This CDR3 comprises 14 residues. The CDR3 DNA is TGTGCCAGTAGGCCGGGGTCTCCTAACTATGGCTACACCTTC. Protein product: CASRPGSPNYGYTF.

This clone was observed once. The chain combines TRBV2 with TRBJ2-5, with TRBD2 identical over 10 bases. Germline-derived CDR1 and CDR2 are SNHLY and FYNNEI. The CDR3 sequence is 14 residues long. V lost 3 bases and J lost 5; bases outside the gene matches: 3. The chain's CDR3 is CASSDSGGLETQYF. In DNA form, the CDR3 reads TGTGCCAGCAGTGATAGCGGGGGGCTGGAGACCCAGTACTTC.

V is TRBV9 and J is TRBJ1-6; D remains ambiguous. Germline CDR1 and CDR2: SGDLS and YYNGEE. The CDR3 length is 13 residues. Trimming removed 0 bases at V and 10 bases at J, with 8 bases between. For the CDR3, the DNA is TGTGCCAGCAGCGTAGAGGAGATATCACCCCTCCACTTT. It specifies CASSVEEISPLHF.

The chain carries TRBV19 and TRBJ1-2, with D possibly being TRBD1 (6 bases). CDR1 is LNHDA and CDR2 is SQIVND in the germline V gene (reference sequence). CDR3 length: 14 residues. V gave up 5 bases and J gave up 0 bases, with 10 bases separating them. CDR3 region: CASSRGRTNYGYTF. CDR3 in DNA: TGTGCCAGTAGTCGGGGGCGGACTAACTATGGCTACACCTTC.

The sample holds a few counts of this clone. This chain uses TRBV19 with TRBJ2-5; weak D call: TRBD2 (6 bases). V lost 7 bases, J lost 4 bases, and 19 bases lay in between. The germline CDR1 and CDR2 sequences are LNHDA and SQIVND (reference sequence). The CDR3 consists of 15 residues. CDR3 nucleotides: TGTGCCAGTAACTCATACGGAGGGTCTCGAGAGACCCAGTACTTC. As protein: CASNSYGGSRETQYF. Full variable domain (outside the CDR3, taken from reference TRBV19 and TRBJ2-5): DGGITQSPKYLFRKEGQNVTLSCEQNLNHDAMYWYRQDPGQGLRLIYYSQIVNDFQKGDIAEGYSVSREKKESFPLTVTSAQKNPTAFYLCASNSYGGSRETQYFGPGTRLLVL.

CDR3 in DNA: TGTGCTAGTGAACAGGGGGGCAATCAGCCCCAGCATTTT. Translating gives CASEQGGNQPQHF. This sequence joins TRBV12-5 and TRBJ1-5, with 8 bases lining up with TRBD1. This CDR3 region has 13 residues. J lost 2 bases, V lost 7 bases, and 1 base had no gene match. Per germline, CDR1 LGHNT and CDR2 FRNRAP. Supplemented by reference TRBV12-5 and TRBJ1-5, the full variable domain reads DARVTQTPRHKVTEMGQEVTMRCQPILGHNTVFWYRQTMMQGLELLAYFRNRAPLDDSGMPKDRFSAEMPDATLATLKIQPSEPRDSAVYFCASEQGGNQPQHFGDGTRLSIL.

The CDR3: CASSLIFPPGGTEAFF. The CDR3 DNA follows: TGCGCCAGCAGCCTAATTTTTCCCCCCGGGGGCACTGAAGCTTTCTTT. The chain combines TRBV4-3 with TRBJ1-1; a weak D match, TRBD1 (5 bases). V was cut by 4 bases and J by 4 bases, with 19 bases left in between. The CDR3 loop spans 16 amino acids. CDR1 is LGHNA, CDR2 YSLEER, per germline.

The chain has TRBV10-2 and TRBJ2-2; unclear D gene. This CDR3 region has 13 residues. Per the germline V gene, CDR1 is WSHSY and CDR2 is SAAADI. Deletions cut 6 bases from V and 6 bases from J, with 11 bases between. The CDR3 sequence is CASSRSVAGELFF. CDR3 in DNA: TGCGCCAGCAGCCGAAGCGTGGCCGGGGAGCTGTTTTTT.

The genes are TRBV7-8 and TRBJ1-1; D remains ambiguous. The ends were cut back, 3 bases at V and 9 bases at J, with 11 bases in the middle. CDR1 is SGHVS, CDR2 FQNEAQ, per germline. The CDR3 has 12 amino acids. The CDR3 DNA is TGTGCCAGCAGCTTCTATATTGGGAAAGCTTTCTTT. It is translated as CASSFYIGKAFF.

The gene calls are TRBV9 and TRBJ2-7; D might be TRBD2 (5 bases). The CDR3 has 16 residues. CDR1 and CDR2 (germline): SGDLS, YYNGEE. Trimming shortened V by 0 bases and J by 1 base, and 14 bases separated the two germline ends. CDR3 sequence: CASSVGPADNSYEQYF. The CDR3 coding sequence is TGTGCCAGCAGCGTAGGGCCAGCGGATAATTCCTACGAGCAGTACTTC.

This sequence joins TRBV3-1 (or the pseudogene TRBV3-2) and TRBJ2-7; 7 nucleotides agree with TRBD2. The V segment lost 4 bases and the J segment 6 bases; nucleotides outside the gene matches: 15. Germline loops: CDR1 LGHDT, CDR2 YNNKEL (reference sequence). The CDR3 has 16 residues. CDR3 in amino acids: CASSLPHRGTTPEQYF. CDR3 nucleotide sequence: TGTGCCAGCAGCCTCCCTCACCGGGGGACTACACCCGAGCAGTACTTC.

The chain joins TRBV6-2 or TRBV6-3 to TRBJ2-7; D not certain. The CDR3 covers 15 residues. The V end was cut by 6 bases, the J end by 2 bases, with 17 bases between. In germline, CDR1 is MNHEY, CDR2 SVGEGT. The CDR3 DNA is TGTGCCAGCAGCTCGGTGGAGACCTCTCCCTACGAGCAGTACTTC. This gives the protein CASSSVETSPYEQYF.

The CDR3 DNA reads as TGTGCCAGCAGTTACTCGCTAGTGGAGACCCAGTACTTC. Its protein product is CASSYSLVETQYF. This sequence joins TRBV6-6 and TRBJ2-5; no clear D. This CDR3 is 13 amino acids long. Trimming cost V 0 bases and J 5 bases, with 7 bases left between them. Germline V CDR1 and CDR2: MNHNY, SVGAGI (reference sequence).